A single sample gave rise to the 8 T cell receptor beta chains below, sequenced in a study of cytomegalovirus exposure and HLA in healthy donors. Both 60 Vbeta primers and 13 Jbeta primers went into the PCR. Data came from immunoSEQ multiplex PCR; TCRdb stores just in-frame clones and leaves some out. The sample comprises under 150,000 clones, 82% of which are singletons, and 2.7% rests with the top ten. The specimen sequenced was PBMCs. The receptors were gathered from a boy aged 2 to 10 in good health and CMV-seronegative.

The chain is built from TRBV30 and TRBJ1-4; 8 nucleotides align to TRBD1. The CDR3 is 14 amino acids. V dropped 0 bases and J dropped 5; count of bases not matched to a gene: 2. Germline-derived CDR1 and CDR2 are GTSNPN and SVGIG (reference sequence). CDR3 nucleotide sequence: TGTGCCTGGAGTGTAGGGACAGGAAATGAAAAACTGTTTTTT. Translation gives CAWSVGTGNEKLFF.

This clone was recorded only once. The rearrangement joins TRBV11-2 to TRBJ2-3, with a tentative D call TRBD2 (6 bases). Trimming left V 2 bases short and J 0 bases short, with 9 bases between. Germline CDR1 is SGHAT and CDR2 is FQNNGV. There are 15 residues in the CDR3. The CDR3 DNA sequence: TGTGCCAGCAGCTTACAGCGGGCTAGCACAGATACGCAGTATTTT. Protein sequence: CASSLQRASTDTQYF.

This chain uses TRBV18 with TRBJ2-6, with 10 bases identical to TRBD1. J gave up 0 bases and V 2 bases, and 10 bases lay outside the gene matches. Germline lookup yields CDR1 KGHSH and CDR2 LQKENI. The CDR3 loop spans 20 amino acids. The CDR3 DNA sequence: TGTGCCAGCTCACCATTTTCGACAGGGGGCTTTCTCTCTGGGGCCAACGTCCTGACTTTC. Its protein product is CASSPFSTGGFLSGANVLTF.

The rearrangement joins TRBV4-1 to TRBJ1-2; 7 nucleotides agree with TRBD1. Trimming removed 4 bases from V and 4 bases from J; junction bases left unmatched: 12. Germline V gene data show CDR1 as MGHRA and CDR2 as YSYEKL. This CDR3 is 16 amino acids long. In DNA form, the CDR3 reads TGCGCCAGCAGCCTTCGGACAGGACCTTATTTCTATGGCTACACCTTC. Translating it yields CASSLRTGPYFYGYTF.

This clone was seen a few times. The chain recombines TRBV5-1 with TRBJ2-6, with D perhaps TRBD1 (6 bases). The CDR3 contains 18 residues. V lost 1 base to trimming and J lost 0 bases, with 14 bases between them. Germline CDR1 is SGHRS and CDR2 is YFSETQ. Here the CDR3 reads CASSLIQGYSSGANVLTF. The CDR3, as DNA: TGCGCCAGCAGCTTGATACAGGGTTATAGCTCTGGGGCCAACGTCCTGACTTTC.

The chain couples TRBV5-6 to TRBJ2-3, with a weak D call TRBD1 (6 bases). This CDR3 region has 18 residues. V lost 0 bases to trimming and J lost 3 bases, with 20 bases between them. Per the germline V gene, CDR1 is SGHDT and CDR2 is YYEEEE. The CDR3: CASSLGELRLGGTDTQYF. CDR3 sequence (DNA): TGTGCCAGCAGCTTGGGAGAACTTCGATTAGGGGGAACAGATACGCAGTATTTT.

The V gene is TRBV19, the J gene TRBJ2-7, with a possible D match to TRBD2 (6 bases). Germline V gene sequence: CDR1 LNHDA, CDR2 SQIVND (reference sequence). V dropped 1 base and J dropped 7 bases, with 11 bases sitting between them. The CDR3 has 13 residues. The CDR3 here is CASSIVQGGEQYV. The CDR3 DNA follows: TGTGCCAGTAGTATAGTCCAGGGAGGAGAGCAGTACGTC.

The DNA of the CDR3 is TGTGCCAGCAGTTACAGCGGACAGACCTACGAAAAACTGTTTTTT. Translation: CASSYSGQTYEKLFF. The chain has TRBV6-5 and TRBJ1-4; weak D call: TRBD1 (6 bases). The germline V and J ends were trimmed by 2 bases and 8 bases, with 15 bases remaining between them. CDR3 length: 15 residues. Per germline, CDR1 MNHEY and CDR2 SVGAGI.